These 4 T cell receptor beta chains originate from one sample sequenced in a study of control samples from healthy donors and cancer patients. Generated by immunoSEQ multiplex PCR, the TCRdb table keeps only in-frame clones and is missing some. The data contain 150,000 to 200,000 clones, roughly nine tenths of them singletons. The specimen sequenced was blood. The receptors stem from a woman under 40 in good health.

V usage is TRBV6-5 and J usage is TRBJ2-7; no definite D call. V gave up 5 bases and J gave up 1 base, with 9 bases separating them. Germline V lookup: CDR1 MNHEY, CDR2 SVGAGI. The CDR3 spans 13 residues. CDR3 DNA: TGTGCCAGCAGTACGGATTCATCCTACGAGCAGTACTTC. It translates to CASSTDSSYEQYF.

The J gene is TRBJ2-7, the V gene TRBV20-1; TRBD1 agrees at 8 bases. Trimming removed 3 bases from V and 2 bases from J; junction bases left unmatched: 3. The CDR3 loop spans 13 amino acids. Germline CDR1 DFQATT, CDR2 SNEGSKA (reference sequence). CDR3 coding DNA: TGCAGTGCTAGTACAGGGGGAACCTACGAGCAGTACTTC. Translated: CSASTGGTYEQYF.

The chain combines TRBV2 with TRBJ1-6; D possibly corresponds to TRBD1 (5 bases). The V and J ends lost 1 base and 7 bases respectively, with 8 bases between them. The germline CDR1 and CDR2 sequences are SNHLY and FYNNEI. This CDR3 is 14 amino acids long. CDR3 region: CASSEVQGNSPLHF. The DNA of the CDR3 is TGTGCCAGCAGTGAAGTGCAGGGCAATTCACCCCTCCACTTT.

This chain links TRBV19 with TRBJ1-5; unclear D gene. In germline, CDR1 is LNHDA, CDR2 SQIVND (reference sequence). CDR3 length: 12 residues. Trimming took off 6 bases at V and 5 bases at J, with 8 bases between the two ends. DNA for the CDR3: TGTGCCAGTAGAGTAATGGATCAGCCCCAGCATTTT. Its protein product is CASRVMDQPQHF.